This TCR beta chain derives from a study of cytomegalovirus exposure and HLA in healthy donors. This PCR relied on a set of 60 Vbeta primers and 13 Jbeta primers. Method: immunoSEQ multiplex PCR; TCRdb's copy keeps in-frame clones and lacks some. The table includes 100,000 to 150,000 clones, roughly 80% detected once. Germline CDR1 and CDR2: GTSNPN and SVGIG (reference sequence). The length of the CDR3 is 16 residues. J was trimmed by 3 bases and V by 1 base; bases with no gene match: 12. V is TRBV30 and J is TRBJ2-7; 7 bases agree with TRBD1. The clonotype originates from a man between 35 and 55 years old in good health and CMV-seronegative. The sequenced sample consisted of PBMCs. The CDR3 DNA reads as TGTGCCTGGAGTGCATTAGCCAGACAGGGAGTCTACGAGCAGTACTTC. It yields the protein CAWSALARQGVYEQYF.